These 26 T cell receptor beta chains were sequenced from one sample in a study of CD8+ T cells in alopecia areata (dated 2018 in TCRdb). CD4+ cells from roughly 5 biomarker-study patients were further sorted into CD25+CD127- cells. Libraries were constructed by the immunoSEQ multiplex PCR assay. For TCR sequencing, RNA was extracted from every sample and reverse transcribed into cDNA to serve as template. Imported from immuneACCESS, the table was reduced by TCRdb to in-frame sequences with V and J called. These copies leave out some clones; in studies compared against another copy, an unresolved V gene accounts for under half, and the cause of the remainder is not known. The sample table records roughly 40,000 clones; roughly 53% of these occur just once. Around 1.8% of the sample belongs to the ten largest clones. Input material: CD4+ Tregs sorted from blood. The receptors were sampled from a human donor with alopecia areata.

The J gene is TRBJ1-2, the V gene TRBV5-1; D gene ambiguous. The CDR3 length is 14 residues. The germline CDR1 and CDR2 sequences are SGHRS and YFSETQ. Between the trimmed V and J ends, which lost 4 bases and 6 bases, there was a span of 16 bases. CDR3 bases: TGCGCCAGCAGCGTGGGCCGGAGTACCGATGGCTACACCTTC. This gives the protein CASSVGRSTDGYTF. The variable domain in full, with the rest retrieved from reference TRBV5-1 and TRBJ1-2, is KAGVTQTPRYLIKTRGQQVTLSCSPISGHRSVSWYQQTPGQGLQFLFEYFSETQRNKGNFPGRFSGRQFSNSRSEMNVSTLELGDSALYLCASSVGRSTDGYTFGSGTRLTVV.

The V and J genes are TRBV4-1 and TRBJ1-4, with a tentative D call TRBD1 (5 bases). CDR1 is MGHRA and CDR2 is YSYEKL in the germline V gene. Trimming took off 5 bases at V and 0 bases at J, with 10 bases between the two ends. The CDR3 has 15 residues. CDR3 residues: CASSAQQATNEKLFF. CDR3 DNA: TGCGCCAGCAGCGCTCAACAGGCAACTAATGAAAAACTGTTTTTT.

The chain uses TRBV4-3 and TRBJ2-1; 10 nucleotides line up with TRBD2. J was trimmed by 8 bases and V by 1 base; bases with no gene match: 11. The CDR3 runs to 17 residues. CDR1 LGHNA and CDR2 YSLEER come from the germline V gene. The CDR3, as DNA: TGCGCCAGCAGCCAAGGAAGGACTAGCGGTTACGGAGATGAGCAGTTCTTC. Protein sequence: CASSQGRTSGYGDEQFF.

This clone was observed a handful of times. The chain employs TRBV18 and TRBJ1-5; D is ambiguous. The CDR3 is 12 amino acids. Trimming removed 3 bases from V and 9 bases from J, with 9 bases in between. CDR1 is KGHSH, CDR2 LQKENI, per germline. CDR3 residues: CASSPELGPQHF. Written as DNA, the CDR3 is TGTGCCAGCTCACCCGAGCTCGGGCCCCAGCATTTT.

This rearrangement joins TRBV9 to TRBJ2-2; 8 positions match TRBD1. The V gene's germline CDR1 is SGDLS and CDR2 YYNGEE. The V gene end was trimmed by 0 bases and the J gene end by 5 bases; junction bases not matched to a gene: 6. The length of the CDR3 is 16 residues. CDR3 nucleotides: TGTGCCAGCAGCGTAGGGGACAGGCTAGAGACCGGGGAGCTGTTTTTT. Translating it yields CASSVGDRLETGELFF.

This chain links TRBV27 with TRBJ1-4; D possibly corresponds to TRBD1 (6 bases). V was shortened by 5 bases and J by 0 bases, with 16 bases between the two germline ends. CDR3 length: 17 amino acids. Per the germline V gene, CDR1 is MNHEY and CDR2 is SMNVEV (reference sequence). CDR3 nucleotides: TGTGCCAGCAGTCCCTCGATGGACAGTTCAACTAATGAAAAACTGTTTTTT. It yields the protein CASSPSMDSSTNEKLFF. Based on the CDR3 plus reference TRBV27 and TRBJ1-4, the full variable domain is EAQVTQNPRYLITVTGKKLTVTCSQNMNHEYMSWYRQDPGLGLRQIYYSMNVEVTDKGDVPEGYKVSRKEKRNFPLILESPSPNQTSLYFCASSPSMDSSTNEKLFFGSGTQLSVL.

A few counts support this clone. V gene TRBV5-1 combines with J gene TRBJ1-1; D might be TRBD1 (5 bases). The CDR3 is 15 amino acids. V was cut by 0 bases and J by 3 bases, with 12 bases left in between. Germline-derived CDR1 and CDR2 are SGHRS and YFSETQ. The DNA for the CDR3 is TGCGCCAGCAGCTTGGAGACAGCTGGGTACACTGAAGCTTTCTTT. Residues: CASSLETAGYTEAFF.

This clone was counted between two and nine times. The chain has TRBV30 and TRBJ2-1; 16 positions match TRBD2. The CDR3 runs 21 residues. V shed 3 bases, J shed 3 bases, and the junction held 17 bases outside the gene matches. The V gene's germline CDR1 is GTSNPN and CDR2 SVGIG (reference sequence). Here the CDR3 reads CAWSGWVGTSGRAPSYNEQFF. The CDR3 DNA is TGTGCCTGGAGCGGCTGGGTCGGGACTAGCGGGAGGGCACCCAGCTACAATGAGCAGTTCTTC. Full variable domain (rest looked up from reference TRBV30 and TRBJ2-1): SQTIHQWPATLVQPVGSPLSLECTVEGTSNPNLYWYRQAAGRGLQLLFYSVGIGQISSEVPQNLSASRPQDRQFILSSKKLLLSDSGFYLCAWSGWVGTSGRAPSYNEQFFGPGTRLTVL.

J is TRBJ2-3 and V is TRBV4-1, with D unresolved. Trimming stripped 0 bases from V and 4 bases from J, with 8 bases between. Germline values: CDR1 MGHRA, CDR2 YSYEKL. The length of the CDR3 is 14 residues. The CDR3 spells CASSQDRGADTQYF. In DNA, the CDR3 is TGCGCCAGCAGCCAAGATCGAGGCGCAGATACGCAGTATTTT.

The J gene is TRBJ1-6, the V gene TRBV2; tentatively, D is TRBD1 (6 bases). The CDR3 has 15 residues. The V end was cut by 1 base, the J end by 7 bases, with 11 bases between. The V gene's germline CDR1 is SNHLY and CDR2 FYNNEI. The CDR3 bases are TGTGCCAGCAGTGAAGTCAGGGGTCGGAATTCACCCCTCCACTTT. This gives the protein CASSEVRGRNSPLHF.

This clone ranks as medium-sized. The chain combines TRBV18 with TRBJ2-5, with unresolved D. The CDR3 length is 11 residues. The germline CDR1 and CDR2 sequences are KGHSH and LQKENI. The V gene lost 3 bases and the J gene lost 1 base, with 0 bases spanning the gap. The CDR3 loop is CASSPQETQYF. In DNA, the CDR3 is TGTGCCAGCTCACCCCAAGAGACCCAGTACTTC.

This chain connects TRBV7-2 to TRBJ1-3; D possibly corresponds to TRBD1 (5 bases). Germline V CDR1 and CDR2: SGHTA, FQGNSA. The CDR3 extends over 14 amino acids. Trimming pared 3 bases from V and 4 bases from J, leaving 10 bases between. In DNA form, the CDR3 reads TGTGCCAGCAGCTTTCCAGGGTCAGGAAACACCATATATTTT. It encodes CASSFPGSGNTIYF.

This clone was counted between two and nine times. The chain is built from TRBV7-9 and TRBJ2-5, with a possible D match to TRBD2 (5 bases). CDR3 size: 16 residues. Trimming left V 1 base short and J 0 bases short, with 12 bases between. Germline V lookup: CDR1 SEHNR, CDR2 FQNEAQ (reference sequence). The CDR3 sequence is CASSLGGRRYQETQYF. The CDR3 DNA sequence: TGTGCCAGCAGCTTAGGAGGCAGGAGGTACCAAGAGACCCAGTACTTC.

Here the CDR3 reads CASSSPGGPYNEQFF. In nucleotides, the CDR3 is TGTGCCAGCAGCTCCCCAGGGGGTCCCTACAATGAGCAGTTCTTC. The V gene is TRBV5-6, the J gene TRBJ2-1, with 7 bases aligning to TRBD1. Germline assignment: CDR1 SGHDT and CDR2 YYEEEE. The length of the CDR3 is 15 residues. V dropped 3 bases and J dropped 2; count of bases not matched to a gene: 5.

In its sample, this clone ranks as medium-sized. This sequence joins TRBV28 and TRBJ2-3; D ambiguous. CDR3 length equals 14 residues. Germline assignment: CDR1 MDHEN and CDR2 SYDVKM. V was shortened by 6 bases and J by 4 bases, with 14 bases between the two germline ends. This CDR3 reads CASSFAFRADTQYF. The CDR3 nucleotides read TGTGCCAGCAGCTTTGCCTTTCGAGCAGATACGCAGTATTTT.

A single count supports this clone. This sequence joins TRBV5-1 and TRBJ1-1; 9 positions match TRBD1. This CDR3 is built from 17 residues. Germline V CDR1 and CDR2: SGHRS, YFSETQ. V trimming: 5 bases; J trimming: 3 bases; junction bases outside the gene matches: 14. DNA for the CDR3: TGCGCCAGCAGGAGAATTGACAGGGGGGCAGGACACACTGAAGCTTTCTTT. Amino acids: CASRRIDRGAGHTEAFF.

The chain employs TRBV4-3 and TRBJ2-7, with D possibly matching TRBD1 (6 bases). CDR1 is LGHNA, CDR2 YSLEER, per germline. The length of the CDR3 is 14 residues. The V and J ends lost 2 bases and 6 bases respectively, with 14 bases between them. The CDR3 loop reads CASSQPTQGSEQYF. The CDR3 DNA sequence: TGCGCCAGCAGCCAACCTACCCAGGGGAGCGAGCAGTACTTC.

For the CDR3, the DNA is TGTGCCAGCAGCCCGCGACGGGACGGAGAGACCCAGTACTTC. This codes for CASSPRRDGETQYF. The J gene is TRBJ2-5, the V gene TRBV7-2, with D perhaps being TRBD1 or TRBD2 (5 bases each). CDR3 length: 14 amino acids. Looked up from germline, CDR1 is SGHTA and CDR2 is FQGNSA. Trimming left V 5 bases short and J 4 bases short, with 14 bases between.

This clone is labeled as medium-sized. The genes are TRBV28 and TRBJ2-7; D is undetermined. The V gene lost 6 bases and the J gene lost 5 bases, with 8 bases spanning the gap. Germline V gene lookup returns CDR1 MDHEN and CDR2 SYDVKM. The CDR3 length is 11 residues. Here the CDR3 reads CASRANHEQYF. The CDR3, as DNA: TGTGCCAGCAGGGCGAACCACGAGCAGTACTTC. The complete variable domain, with remaining parts taken from reference TRBV28 and TRBJ2-7, reads DVKVTQSSRYLVKRTGEKVFLECVQDMDHENMFWYRQDPGLGLRLIYFSYDVKMKEKGDIPEGYSVSREKKERFSLILESASTNQTSMYLCASRANHEQYFGPGTRLTVT.

This clone was seen more than once but under ten times. The V gene is TRBV29-1, the J gene TRBJ2-3; TRBD1 or TRBD2 may be the D gene (5 bases each). The length of the CDR3 is 14 residues. Trimming removed 3 bases from V and 0 bases from J, with 10 bases in between. Germline CDR1 is SQVTM and CDR2 is ANQGSEA. As DNA, the CDR3 is TGCAGCGTTGAGGGGGTCTCTAGCACAGATACGCAGTATTTT. It codes for CSVEGVSSTDTQYF.

This clone was seen a single time. This chain joins TRBV15 and TRBJ1-1; D is possibly TRBD1 (5 bases). This CDR3 is built from 15 residues. CDR1 is LNHNV, CDR2 YYDKDF, per germline (reference sequence). V lost 6 bases and J lost 0, with 14 bases in between. CDR3 loop: CATSRFGTVNTEAFF. DNA for the CDR3: TGTGCCACCAGTCGGTTTGGGACGGTGAACACTGAAGCTTTCTTT.

The V call is TRBV5-1, the J call TRBJ1-1; D is uncertain. The CDR3 loop spans 14 amino acids. Germline loops: CDR1 SGHRS, CDR2 YFSETQ. V was shortened by 2 bases and J by 5 bases, with 13 bases between the two germline ends. CDR3 in amino acids: CASSFDARGTEAFF. CDR3 DNA sequence: TGCGCCAGCAGCTTTGACGCCCGAGGGACTGAAGCTTTCTTT.

The chain has TRBV15 and TRBJ2-5; D is perhaps TRBD1 (6 bases). V was clipped by 3 bases and J by 0 bases, with 11 bases between them. The CDR3 contains 15 residues. From germline, CDR1 is LNHNV and CDR2 YYDKDF (reference sequence). The CDR3 nucleotides are TGTGCCACCAGCAGTGACCGGGACAACCAAGAGACCCAGTACTTC. Translating gives CATSSDRDNQETQYF.

J is TRBJ2-5 and V is TRBV7-3; D may be TRBD2 (5 bases). CDR3 length: 13 residues. Per the germline V gene, CDR1 is SGHTA and CDR2 is FQGTGA. V was clipped by 6 bases and J by 5 bases, with 13 bases between them. CDR3 region: CASSRGSWETQYF. The CDR3 coding sequence is TGTGCCAGCAGTCGGGGTAGTTGGGAGACCCAGTACTTC.

The V call is TRBV5-1, the J call TRBJ2-7; TRBD2 is a possible D gene (6 bases). The CDR3 has 16 residues. V lost 2 bases to trimming and J lost 1 base, with 16 bases between them. Germline CDR1 and CDR2: SGHRS and YFSETQ. The CDR3 protein is CASSFMPGEGSYEQYF. CDR3 bases: TGCGCCAGCAGCTTTATGCCGGGGGAAGGGTCCTACGAGCAGTACTTC. Based on the CDR3 plus reference TRBV5-1 and TRBJ2-7, the full variable domain is KAGVTQTPRYLIKTRGQQVTLSCSPISGHRSVSWYQQTPGQGLQFLFEYFSETQRNKGNFPGRFSGRQFSNSRSEMNVSTLELGDSALYLCASSFMPGEGSYEQYFGPGTRLTVT.

This clone was seen only a few times. The genes are TRBV5-1 and TRBJ2-5; 15 bases align to TRBD2. Germline lookup yields CDR1 SGHRS and CDR2 YFSETQ. Unmatched junction bases numbered 7, after V lost 3 bases and J lost 4 bases. This CDR3 region has 17 residues. Written as DNA, the CDR3 is TGCGCCAGCAGCTCGGGACTAGCGGGAGGACTATCAGAGACCCAGTACTTC. Its translation: CASSSGLAGGLSETQYF.